This TCR beta chain was sequenced during a study of T cell changes during pregnancy in multiple sclerosis. This CDR3 comprises 14 residues. Germline CDR1 reads SNHLY; CDR2 reads FYNNEI. The V and J ends lost 8 bases and 0 bases, in that order; junction bases with no gene match: 4. Using immunoSEQ multiplex PCR, the repertoire was profiled, and TCRdb retains in-frame clones only, with some absent. Of fewer than 50,000 clones in the sample, 90% to 95% were seen once. The chain carries TRBV2 and TRBJ1-2, with TRBD1 matching over 9 bases. The receptor's source is a female donor in good health, enrolled as a control in a pregnancy study. Sequenced here: CD4+ T cells from peripheral blood mononuclear cells, sampled in the second trimester of pregnancy. DNA of the CDR3: TGTGCCAGCGGACAGGGGTCGTCTAACTATGGCTACACCTTC. Residues: CASGQGSSNYGYTF.